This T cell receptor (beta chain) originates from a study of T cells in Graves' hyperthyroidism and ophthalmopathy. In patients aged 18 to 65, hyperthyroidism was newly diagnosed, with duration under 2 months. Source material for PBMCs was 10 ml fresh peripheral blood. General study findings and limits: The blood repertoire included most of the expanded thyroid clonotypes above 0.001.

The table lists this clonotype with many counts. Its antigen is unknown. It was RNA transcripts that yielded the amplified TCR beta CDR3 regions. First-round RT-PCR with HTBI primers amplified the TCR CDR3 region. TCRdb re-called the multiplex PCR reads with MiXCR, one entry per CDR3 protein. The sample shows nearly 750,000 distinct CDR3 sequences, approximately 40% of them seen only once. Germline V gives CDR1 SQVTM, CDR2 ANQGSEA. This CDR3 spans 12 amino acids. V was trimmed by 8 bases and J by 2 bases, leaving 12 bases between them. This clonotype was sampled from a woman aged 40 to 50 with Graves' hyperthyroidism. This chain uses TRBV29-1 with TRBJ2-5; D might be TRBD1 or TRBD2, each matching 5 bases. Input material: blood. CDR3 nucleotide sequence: TGCAGCTGGGGTGGGGGTCAAGAGACCCAGTACTTC. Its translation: CSWGGGQETQYF. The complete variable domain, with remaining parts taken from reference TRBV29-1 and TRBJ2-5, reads SAVISQKPSRDICQRGTSLTIQCQVDSQVTMMFWYRQQPGQSLTLIATANQGSEATYESGFVIDKFPISRPNLTFSTLTVSNMSPEDSSIYLCSWGGGQETQYFGPGTRLLVL.